This T cell receptor beta chain comes out of a study of immune evolution from preneoplasia to lung adenocarcinoma. General observations from the study: From normal lung to invasive adenocarcinoma, top clone frequencies appeared to decrease. Later-stage lesions seemingly showed higher T cell density and diversity than normal lung.

Patients had resection in Japan or China between the mid-2010s and the late 2010s. Remarks on this clone: The target antigen is unknown.

Deletions cut 6 bases from V and 1 base from J, with 9 bases between. CDR3 length equals 13 residues. The germline CDR1 and CDR2 sequences are MRHNA and SNTAGT. Sequencing used immunoSEQ multiplex PCR; TCRdb keeps in-frame clones, though not all of them. This sample carries approximately 14,000 clones, 81% of them seen once, and the ten largest clones take approximately 3%. This TCR was sampled from a person aged 55-85 years with lung adenocarcinoma. This rearrangement joins TRBV6-4 to TRBJ1-1; no firm D call. The specimen sequenced was FFPE minimally invasive lung adenocarcinoma tissue. The CDR3 DNA follows: TGTGCCAGCAGCGAGCACAAGAACACTGAAGCTTTCTTT. Encoded protein: CASSEHKNTEAFF.